This T cell receptor beta chain stems from a study of beta chain features in type 1 diabetes. The germline V gene encodes CDR1 SNHLY and CDR2 FYNNEI. V lost 8 bases and J 2 bases, leaving 19 bases between the germline ends. This CDR3 has 17 amino acids. Expressed TCRB transcripts were sequenced, since all the RNA that had been isolated was reverse transcribed. Clones were sequenced by immunoSEQ multiplex PCR, and TCRdb holds only the in-frame ones, with some missing. The table includes nearly 700,000 clones, over 10% detected once. This clone was counted between two and nine times. The target antigen is unknown. Study results and caveats: All four CD4+ subsets from Type 1 diabetes patients carried moderately but significantly shorter TCRB CDR3s.

The receptor was derived from a young man with type 1 diabetes. The chain links TRBV2 to TRBJ2-6, with a weak D call TRBD1 (7 bases). The specimen was naive CD4+ T cells from blood. The CDR3 loop reads CASAGQQTVAGANVLTF. The CDR3, as DNA: TGTGCCAGCGCGGGACAGCAGACGGTCGCTGGGGCCAACGTCCTGACTTTC.